This TCR beta chain is drawn from a study of siplizumab effects on memory and regulatory T cells. Regarding the study as a whole: Naive T cells looked more diverse than memory cells and looked like major alloresponse contributors. Under siplizumab, alloreactive sequences traced to unstimulated CD4+ memory cells were significantly reduced.

The germline V gene encodes CDR1 SGHNT and CDR2 YYREEE (reference sequence). V lost 0 bases and J 6 bases, leaving 8 bases between the germline ends. This CDR3 has 13 residues. Clones were sequenced by immunoSEQ multiplex PCR, and TCRdb holds only the in-frame ones, with some missing. In the table there are some 100,000 clones, about nine tenths of which are singletons. This clone is a singleton in its sample. What it recognizes is unknown. J is TRBJ2-3 and V is TRBV5-4; D possibly corresponds to TRBD2 (5 bases). This TCR derives from a human donor in good health. The sequencing sample was made of non-Treg CD4+ T cells sorted from blood. CDR3 sequence (DNA): TGTGCCAGCAGCTTGGAGGGAGTCGATACGCAGTATTTT. Translating gives CASSLEGVDTQYF.